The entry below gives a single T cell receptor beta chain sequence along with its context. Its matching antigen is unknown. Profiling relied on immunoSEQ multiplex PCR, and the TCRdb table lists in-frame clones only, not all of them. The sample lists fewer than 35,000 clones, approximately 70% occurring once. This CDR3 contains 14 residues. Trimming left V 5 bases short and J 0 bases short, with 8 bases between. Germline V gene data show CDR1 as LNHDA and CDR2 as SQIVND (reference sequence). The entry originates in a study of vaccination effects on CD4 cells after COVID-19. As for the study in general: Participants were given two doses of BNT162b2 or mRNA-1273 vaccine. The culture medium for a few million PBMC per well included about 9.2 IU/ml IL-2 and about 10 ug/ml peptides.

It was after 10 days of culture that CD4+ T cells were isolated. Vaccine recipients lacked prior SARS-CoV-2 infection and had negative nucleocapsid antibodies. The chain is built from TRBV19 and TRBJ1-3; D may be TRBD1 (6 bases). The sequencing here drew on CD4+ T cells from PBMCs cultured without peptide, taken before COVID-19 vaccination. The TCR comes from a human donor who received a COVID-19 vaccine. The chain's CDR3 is CASSRQASGNTIYF. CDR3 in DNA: TGTGCCAGTAGTCGACAGGCCTCTGGAAACACCATATATTTT.